This T cell receptor (beta chain) was captured by sequencing in a study of blood T cell repertoires in COVID-19. The assay was immunoSEQ multiplex PCR, and TCRdb's table has in-frame clones only and misses some. This table has 280,000 or so clones, roughly 85% appearing once. Clinical histories supplied by participants themselves formed the basis of cohort assignment. The TCR originated in a woman aged 40 to 50 who had recovered from COVID-19. Source material: PBMCs or T cells enriched from blood (not recorded which).

The CDR3 region is CASSLLAGRSTDTQYF. The CDR3 DNA reads as TGTGCCAGCAGTTTACTAGCGGGACGCAGCACAGATACGCAGTATTTT. The chain has TRBV6-5 and TRBJ2-3; the match to TRBD2 covers 10 bases. The germline gives CDR1 MNHEY, CDR2 SVGAGI. This CDR3 is built from 16 residues. V gave up 4 bases and J gave up 0 bases; unmatched junction bases: 4.